This is a list of T cell receptor beta chains from one sample in a study of cytomegalovirus exposure and HLA in healthy donors. The repertoire was sequenced with immunoSEQ multiplex PCR; TCRdb's copy has only in-frame clones and lacks some. The data hold fewer than 85,000 clones, with roughly 90% observed a single time. The sequencing sample was made of PBMCs. Source of these receptors: a woman under 30 in good health and CMV-seropositive. CDR3s leave out the opening cysteine and the closing phenylalanine or tryptophan. Each record gives: V gene, J gene, CDR3 protein.

V gene: TRBV4-2
J gene: TRBJ2-6
CDR3 protein: ASSRPESGANVLT

V gene: TRBV28
J gene: TRBJ2-1
CDR3 protein: ASSSPGLAGGDNEQF

V gene: TRBV30
J gene: TRBJ1-1
CDR3 protein: AWRGMGQAKNMNTEAF

V gene: TRBV4-3
J gene: TRBJ1-1
CDR3 protein: ASSQGQGGTEAF

V gene: TRBV6-6
J gene: TRBJ2-4
CDR3 protein: ASNPRVSTDIQY

V gene: TRBV11-2
J gene: TRBJ2-1
CDR3 protein: ASSPRLAGGHGYNEQF

V gene: TRBV6-1
J gene: TRBJ1-5
CDR3 protein: ASSGQGDQPQH

V gene: TRBV14
J gene: TRBJ2-3
CDR3 protein: ASSQVSSGERTDTQY

V gene: TRBV15
J gene: TRBJ2-7
CDR3 protein: ATSTFTGDSEQY

V gene: TRBV15
J gene: TRBJ2-3
CDR3 protein: ATSRAGDRHTDTQY

V gene: TRBV19
J gene: TRBJ1-2
CDR3 protein: ASSQGDYGYT

V gene: TRBV10-3
J gene: TRBJ1-2
CDR3 protein: AIRDRSDGYT

V gene: TRBV7-9
J gene: TRBJ2-1
CDR3 protein: ASSSHTSGRDNEQF

V gene: TRBV6-6
J gene: TRBJ2-7
CDR3 protein: ASSPPSHEQY

V gene: TRBV19
J gene: TRBJ1-1
CDR3 protein: ASSIGVNTEAF

V gene: TRBV9
J gene: TRBJ2-7
CDR3 protein: ASSVGMGVYEQY

V gene: TRBV29-1
J gene: TRBJ1-1
CDR3 protein: SVEHRTEAF

V gene: TRBV5-6
J gene: TRBJ2-5
CDR3 protein: ASSWDREETQY

V gene: TRBV6-5
J gene: TRBJ2-1
CDR3 protein: ASSYRSGTGNEQF

V gene: TRBV6-5
J gene: TRBJ2-2
CDR3 protein: ASSYGGYDTGELF

V gene: TRBV19
J gene: TRBJ1-5
CDR3 protein: AVGGGLSQPQH

V gene: TRBV28
J gene: TRBJ2-7
CDR3 protein: ASSLTGDRAPYEQY

V gene: TRBV4-2
J gene: TRBJ2-1
CDR3 protein: ASSQDVGDEQF

V gene: TRBV13
J gene: TRBJ1-4
CDR3 protein: ASSPRGNNEKLF

V gene: TRBV6-5
J gene: TRBJ1-3
CDR3 protein: ASSQGNTIY

V gene: TRBV10-3
J gene: TRBJ1-2
CDR3 protein: AISERRTVTSGYT

V gene: TRBV29-1
J gene: TRBJ1-1
CDR3 protein: SVSKTGLRNTEAF

V gene: TRBV7-2
J gene: TRBJ2-1
CDR3 protein: ASSFWGGNEQF

V gene: TRBV4-3
J gene: TRBJ1-2
CDR3 protein: ASSVRQGTNGYT

V gene: TRBV7-2
J gene: TRBJ1-4
CDR3 protein: ASSSTGRGEKLF

V gene: TRBV10-3
J gene: TRBJ1-5
CDR3 protein: AISVGDRGGNQPQH

V gene: TRBV6-1
J gene: TRBJ2-3
CDR3 protein: ASNRHTDTQY

V gene: TRBV27
J gene: TRBJ2-1
CDR3 protein: ASSPGLAGAGEQF

V gene: TRBV4-1
J gene: TRBJ2-7
CDR3 protein: ASSQVRGEVGEQY

V gene: TRBV20-1
J gene: TRBJ1-1
CDR3 protein: SAAYAEAF

V gene: TRBV28
J gene: TRBJ2-3
CDR3 protein: ASRSGTGGVFPDTQY

V gene: TRBV2
J gene: TRBJ2-1
CDR3 protein: ASRTGGNYNEQF

V gene: TRBV19
J gene: TRBJ1-6
CDR3 protein: ASSDGQGSSYNSPLH

V gene: TRBV6-1
J gene: TRBJ1-6
CDR3 protein: ASSEAHTYRGPHSPLH

V gene: TRBV27
J gene: TRBJ2-3
CDR3 protein: ASSDRGGTDTQY

V gene: TRBV28
J gene: TRBJ2-1
CDR3 protein: ASTLAGVHNEQF

V gene: TRBV6-5
J gene: TRBJ2-1
CDR3 protein: ASGLAGPNEQF

V gene: TRBV5-5
J gene: TRBJ1-4
CDR3 protein: ASSSPSVEKLF

V gene: TRBV2
J gene: TRBJ1-2
CDR3 protein: ASSGGQGGYGYT

V gene: TRBV7-9
J gene: TRBJ1-1
CDR3 protein: ASSQNRQGGFTEAF

V gene: TRBV5-4
J gene: TRBJ2-7
CDR3 protein: ASSLMSSEQY

V gene: TRBV9
J gene: TRBJ2-1
CDR3 protein: ASSVVTSGRDEQF

V gene: TRBV2
J gene: TRBJ2-3
CDR3 protein: ASIGGFSTDTQY

V gene: TRBV18
J gene: TRBJ1-1
CDR3 protein: ASSPQGRDTEAF

V gene: TRBV2
J gene: TRBJ1-3
CDR3 protein: ASRRRGGETIY

V gene: TRBV7-2
J gene: TRBJ1-5
CDR3 protein: ASSPGGLGNQPQH

V gene: TRBV15
J gene: TRBJ2-1
CDR3 protein: ATSYSGTAYEQF

V gene: TRBV7-9
J gene: TRBJ2-2
CDR3 protein: ASSSPSTGEDTGELF